This T cell receptor (beta chain) was sequenced for a study of T cell changes during pregnancy in multiple sclerosis. Produced via immunoSEQ multiplex PCR; TCRdb's table is partial and in-frame only. The sample comprises about 74,000 clones, approximately 91% of which are singletons, and roughly 1.5% rests with the top ten. The CDR3 length is 14 residues. The germline V gene has CDR1 ENHRY and CDR2 SYGVKD. Germline trimming cut 8 bases from V and 5 bases from J; bases unmatched to any gene: 7. This TCR was recovered from a female donor with multiple sclerosis, enrolled in a pregnancy study. The specimen was peripheral blood, collected in the third trimester of pregnancy. The chain employs TRBV10-3 and TRBJ2-3, with TRBD2 matching over 10 bases. CDR3 sequence reads: CAIATSGVEDTQYF. In nucleotides, the CDR3 is TGTGCCATCGCCACTAGCGGGGTAGAAGATACGCAGTATTTT.